The 4 T cell receptor beta chains given below trace back to one sample, sequenced in a study of CD8 T cells in ankylosing spondylitis. General study results and limits: One TCR beta motif, made up of 7 or 8 highly homologous variants, appeared characteristic of ankylosing spondylitis blood.

MiXCR, run by TCRdb on the 5' RACE reads, gives a single entry per CDR3 protein. The data hold around 770,000 distinct CDR3 sequences, with 12% observed a single time. These receptors have no identified antigens. Sequencing input: blood, either unsorted or a sorted T cell fraction (not recorded which). Receptors originate from a male donor with ankylosing spondylitis.

The chain couples TRBV25-1 to TRBJ2-5; D tentatively reads TRBD1 or TRBD2 (5 bases each). Germline V lookup: CDR1 MGHDK, CDR2 SYGVNS. Trimming removed 3 bases from V and 5 bases from J, with 19 bases in between. The CDR3 is made up of 16 amino acids. The chain's CDR3 is CASSEIRDLDEETQYF. CDR3 coding DNA: TGTGCCAGCAGTGAGATCCGGGACCTGGACGAGGAGACCCAGTACTTC.

This clonotype appeared a few times. The gene calls are TRBV20-1 and TRBJ1-2, with 7 bases lining up with TRBD1. The trim removed 1 base at V and 8 bases at J, leaving 7 bases unmatched. Germline V lookup: CDR1 DFQATT, CDR2 SNEGSKA (reference sequence). This CDR3 region has 13 residues. The CDR3 region has the DNA TGCAGTGCTAGAGGACAGGGAATTCTCGGCTACACCTTC. Its translation: CSARGQGILGYTF.

The chain has TRBV4-3 and TRBJ2-1; 10 bases line up with TRBD1. Per the germline V gene, CDR1 is LGHNA and CDR2 is YSLEER. J was trimmed by 4 bases and V by 0 bases; bases with no gene match: 6. This CDR3 spans 17 amino acids. The CDR3, as DNA: TGCGCCAGCAGCCAAGAGGGACAGGGGTATTCATACAATGAGCAGTTCTTC. It specifies CASSQEGQGYSYNEQFF.

This clonotype was picked up a small number of times. The rearrangement links TRBV4-3 to TRBJ2-7; 9 nucleotides align to TRBD2. Germline V gene sequence: CDR1 LGHNA, CDR2 YSLEER. After removal of 5 bases from V and 3 bases from J, the junction contained 5 bases not matched to a gene. CDR3 length: 14 residues. This chain's CDR3 is CASSWASGDYEQYF. The CDR3 coding sequence is TGCGCCAGCAGCTGGGCTAGCGGGGACTACGAGCAGTACTTC.